The 28 T cell receptor beta chains presented below share a single source sample, sequenced in a study of T cells in Graves' hyperthyroidism and ophthalmopathy. The TCR beta CDR3 regions underwent amplification using RNA transcripts as the source. HTBI primers were used for first-round RT-PCR of the TCR CDR3. Via MiXCR, TCRdb re-called the multiplex PCR reads, giving one row per CDR3 protein. The sample lists around 600,000 distinct CDR3 sequences; about 15% were seen once. The specimen was blood. The origin of the receptors is a woman between 50 and 59 years old with Graves' ophthalmopathy.

This clonotype was seen once. This clone may be a read error of a much larger clone one base away. The CDR3 loop reads CVSSRLAGGVFNEQFF. CDR3 in DNA: TGTGTCAGCAGCAGACTAGCGGGAGGGGTTTTCAATGAGCAGTTCTTC. V usage is TRBV7-9 and J usage is TRBJ2-1; 14 nucleotides match TRBD2. There are 16 residues in the CDR3. Germline V gene sequence: CDR1 SEHNR, CDR2 FQNEAQ (reference sequence).

Only a few counts were recorded for this clonotype. The V gene is TRBV4-3, the J gene TRBJ2-1; D uncertain. CDR1 LGHNA and CDR2 YSLEER come from the germline V gene. V gave up 0 bases and J gave up 10 bases, with 10 bases separating them. The CDR3 totals 13 residues. The CDR3 DNA follows: TGCGCCAGCAGCCAAGATCTTGATCTAGAGCAGTTCTTC. Translation gives CASSQDLDLEQFF.

This clonotype was seen only a few times. V and J are TRBV10-3 and TRBJ2-1, with TRBD2 matching 10 bases. The CDR3 is 13 residues long. Germline V gene sequence: CDR1 ENHRY, CDR2 SYGVKD. With 7 bases clipped from V and 6 bases from J, the junction kept 3 bases outside the gene matches. The CDR3 DNA is TGTGCCATCAAACGACTAGCGGGCAATGAGCAGTTCTTC. Its protein product is CAIKRLAGNEQFF.

This clonotype was counted at least ten times. V usage is TRBV12-3 or TRBV12-4 and J usage is TRBJ2-1, with 12 bases fitting TRBD2. CDR3 length: 15 amino acids. Unmatched junction bases numbered 5, after V lost 1 base and J lost 10 bases. CDR3 sequence reads: CASSLGLAGAWEQFF. The CDR3 DNA reads TGTGCCAGCAGTTTAGGACTAGCGGGAGCGTGGGAGCAGTTCTTC.

This clonotype was seen more than once but under ten times. The CDR3 reads CASSQGAGSLTGELFF. The CDR3 region has the DNA TGTGCCAGCAGCCAAGGCGCGGGATCCTTAACCGGGGAGCTGTTTTTT. The V gene is TRBV4-2, the J gene TRBJ2-2, with D perhaps matching TRBD2 (6 bases). V was shortened by 1 base and J by 5 bases, with 14 bases between the two germline ends. CDR1 and CDR2 from the germline V gene are LGHNA and YNFKEQ. This CDR3 contains 16 residues.

This clonotype was seen a handful of times. The chain joins TRBV19 to TRBJ1-5; 10 bases fit TRBD1. The CDR3 is 13 amino acids. V trimming: 5 bases; J trimming: 7 bases; junction bases outside the gene matches: 2. CDR1 LNHDA and CDR2 SQIVND come from the germline V gene (reference sequence). The CDR3 DNA follows: TGTGCCAGTAGTGGGACAGGGGTCCAGCCCCAGCATTTT. Amino acid sequence: CASSGTGVQPQHF.

This clonotype was seen at least ten times. V is TRBV30 and J is TRBJ2-1; 8 bases fit TRBD1. CDR1 is GTSNPN, CDR2 SVGIG, per germline (reference sequence). J lost 4 bases, V lost 4 bases, and 6 bases had no gene match. The CDR3 length is 14 residues. CDR3 region: CAWTTGGWYNEQFF. In DNA form, the CDR3 reads TGTGCCTGGACTACAGGGGGTTGGTACAATGAGCAGTTCTTC. The full variable domain, its missing parts supplied by reference TRBV30 and TRBJ2-1, is SQTIHQWPATLVQPVGSPLSLECTVEGTSNPNLYWYRQAAGRGLQLLFYSVGIGQISSEVPQNLSASRPQDRQFILSSKKLLLSDSGFYLCAWTTGGWYNEQFFGPGTRLTVL.

This clonotype was counted at least ten times. This chain joins TRBV28 and TRBJ2-1; TRBD2 matches at 11 bases. The V and J ends lost 8 bases and 9 bases, in that order; junction bases with no gene match: 9. CDR1 MDHEN and CDR2 SYDVKM come from the germline V gene. This CDR3 comprises 14 residues. The CDR3 here is CASCLNLAGGEQFF. The CDR3 DNA reads as TGTGCCAGCTGCCTCAACCTAGCGGGAGGTGAGCAGTTCTTC. The full variable domain, in which reference TRBV28 and TRBJ2-1 provide the parts outside the CDR3, is DVKVTQSSRYLVKRTGEKVFLECVQDMDHENMFWYRQDPGLGLRLIYFSYDVKMKEKGDIPEGYSVSREKKERFSLILESASTNQTSMYLCASCLNLAGGEQFFGPGTRLTVL.

This clonotype was counted at least ten times. The chain recombines TRBV7-8 with TRBJ2-1; 11 positions agree with TRBD2. Germline CDR1 is SGHVS and CDR2 is FQNEAQ. The CDR3 is made up of 19 amino acids. Unmatched junction bases numbered 15, after V lost 4 bases and J lost 4 bases. The CDR3 DNA follows: TGTGCCAGCAGCTATGGGGGGGGTACTAGCGGGGGTAGATACAATGAGCAGTTCTTC. The encoded protein is CASSYGGGTSGGRYNEQFF.

About this clonotype: A much bigger clone sits one base away, suggesting this may be a read error. The chain has TRBV15 and TRBJ2-5, with D possibly matching TRBD2 (6 bases). The CDR3 totals 14 residues. CDR1 and CDR2 from the germline V gene are LNHNV and YYDKDF (reference sequence). CDR3 loop: CATSRGGGREAQYF. Written as DNA, the CDR3 is TGTGCCACCAGCAGAGGGGGAGGAAGAGAGGCCCAGTACTTC.

This clonotype was seen ten or more times. The rearrangement links TRBV12-3 or TRBV12-4 to TRBJ2-7; no clear D. The length of the CDR3 is 13 residues. Trimming cost V 7 bases and J 3 bases, with 13 bases left between them. CDR3 DNA sequence: TGTGCCAGCACCTTTGGGCAGAACTACGAGCAGTACTTC. This encodes CASTFGQNYEQYF.

V usage is TRBV4-3 and J usage is TRBJ2-3; 9 bases map to TRBD2. Germline V gene sequence: CDR1 LGHNA, CDR2 YSLEER. Unmatched junction bases numbered 4, after V lost 1 base and J lost 5 bases. CDR3 size: 15 residues. The CDR3 spells CASSQGGRAEDTQYF. In DNA, the CDR3 is TGCGCCAGCAGCCAAGGCGGGAGGGCCGAAGATACGCAGTATTTT.

This clonotype has a handful of counts. This rearrangement joins TRBV12-3 or TRBV12-4 to TRBJ2-3, with TRBD1 matching over 7 bases. V shed 8 bases, J shed 7 bases, and the junction held 9 bases outside the gene matches. This CDR3 comprises 13 residues. DNA for the CDR3: TGTGCCAGCTGGAATCGACAGGGCCATACGCAGTATTTT. It yields the protein CASWNRQGHTQYF.

The chain couples TRBV5-1 to TRBJ2-7; D is ambiguous. CDR1 SGHRS and CDR2 YFSETQ come from the germline V gene. The length of the CDR3 is 15 residues. V was shortened by 3 bases and J by 5 bases, with 18 bases between the two germline ends. CDR3 protein: CASSSSLPLTHEQYF. In DNA form, the CDR3 reads TGCGCCAGCAGCTCATCTCTTCCCCTGACCCACGAGCAGTACTTC. The full variable domain, rest sourced from reference TRBV5-1 and TRBJ2-7, is KAGVTQTPRYLIKTRGQQVTLSCSPISGHRSVSWYQQTPGQGLQFLFEYFSETQRNKGNFPGRFSGRQFSNSRSEMNVSTLELGDSALYLCASSSSLPLTHEQYFGPGTRLTVT.

This clonotype was counted only a few times. This chain links TRBV5-1 with TRBJ2-2, with unresolved D. Germline CDR1 reads SGHRS; CDR2 reads YFSETQ. The V gene lost 0 bases and the J gene lost 6 bases, with 15 bases spanning the gap. The CDR3 extends over 16 amino acids. Here the CDR3 DNA reads TGCGCCAGCAGCTTGGCCGGGCCCCCCGGACCCGGGGAGCTGTTTTTT. It is translated as CASSLAGPPGPGELFF.

This clonotype showed up just a few times. This chain links TRBV20-1 with TRBJ2-7; D not certain. With 0 bases removed from V and 4 bases from J, the gap between germline ends came to 13 bases. The germline V gene encodes CDR1 DFQATT and CDR2 SNEGSKA (reference sequence). The CDR3 has 14 residues. The CDR3 DNA reads TGCAGTGCTAGAGATCGGTCAGGCTTTTACGAGCAGTACTTC. It codes for CSARDRSGFYEQYF.

This clonotype was seen ten or more times. The J gene is TRBJ2-7, the V gene TRBV20-1; D gene ambiguous. The CDR3 runs 11 residues. Germline V lookup: CDR1 DFQATT, CDR2 SNEGSKA (reference sequence). Trimming took 1 base from V and 4 from J, leaving 5 bases between them. This CDR3 is CSARVQYEQYF. CDR3 nucleotides: TGCAGTGCTAGAGTTCAGTACGAGCAGTACTTC.

This clonotype was counted a few times. The rearrangement joins TRBV5-1 to TRBJ1-1; 7 nucleotides line up with TRBD1. V was pared by 0 bases and J by 4 bases, with 3 bases of the junction left unmatched. CDR3 length equals 14 residues. Germline CDR1 and CDR2: SGHRS and YFSETQ. The DNA for the CDR3 is TGCGCCAGCAGCTTGGGGGGACAGCGCACTGAAGCTTTCTTT. It specifies CASSLGGQRTEAFF.

This clonotype was detected many times. The V call is TRBV2, the J call TRBJ1-5; no definite D call. There are 15 residues in the CDR3. The V gene's germline CDR1 is SNHLY and CDR2 FYNNEI. The V end lost 2 bases, the J end lost 3 bases, and 11 bases lay between the germline ends. CDR3 DNA sequence: TGTGCCAGCAGTGAAATGGGCCCAGACAATCAGCCCCAGCATTTT. This gives the protein CASSEMGPDNQPQHF.

In this sample, this clonotype turned up many times. The V and J genes are TRBV11-2 and TRBJ2-1; 9 nucleotides align to TRBD2. With 1 base clipped from V and 6 bases from J, the junction kept 7 bases outside the gene matches. In germline, CDR1 is SGHAT, CDR2 FQNNGV. The CDR3 extends over 16 amino acids. CDR3 nucleotides: TGTGCCAGCAGCTTAGGAGGGCTAGCGGGATTCAATGAGCAGTTCTTC. This encodes CASSLGGLAGFNEQFF. The full variable domain, with the rest looked up from reference TRBV11-2 and TRBJ2-1, is EAGVAQSPRYKIIEKRQSVAFWCNPISGHATLYWYQQILGQGPKLLIQFQNNGVVDDSQLPKDRFSAERLKGVDSTLKIQPAKLEDSAVYLCASSLGGLAGFNEQFFGPGTRLTVL.

V and J are TRBV30 and TRBJ1-1; D is uncertain. Trimming shortened V by 2 bases and J by 2 bases, and 12 bases separated the two germline ends. The CDR3 consists of 14 residues. The germline CDR1 and CDR2 sequences are GTSNPN and SVGIG (reference sequence). The CDR3 is CAWSTTTVNTEAFF. Written as DNA, the CDR3 is TGTGCCTGGAGTACGACCACGGTTAACACTGAAGCTTTCTTT.

This clonotype came up many times. This chain links TRBV30 with TRBJ2-7, with a possible D match to TRBD2 (5 bases). The V gene lost 1 base and the J gene lost 7 bases, with 11 bases spanning the gap. Per germline, CDR1 GTSNPN and CDR2 SVGIG (reference sequence). This CDR3 comprises 12 residues. CDR3 amino acids: CAWSDPPGEQYF. In nucleotides, the CDR3 is TGTGCCTGGAGTGACCCCCCGGGGGAGCAGTACTTC.

Note on this clonotype: Germline is not matched at one junction end, which may reflect a read error. This sequence joins TRBV5-5 and TRBJ2-7, with a possible D match to TRBD2 (5 bases). The length of the CDR3 is 14 residues. Germline CDR1 and CDR2: SGHKS and YYEKEE (reference sequence). The chain's CDR3 is CVSSLSLGAYEQYF. The CDR3 DNA follows: TGTGTCAGCAGCTTGTCACTAGGTGCCTACGAGCAGTACTTC.

Comment on this clonotype: An end of the junction differs from the germline gene, which may be a read error. This chain joins TRBV7-7 and TRBJ2-1; D call uncertain. Germline V gene sequence: CDR1 SSHAT, CDR2 FNYEAQ (reference sequence). CDR3 length equals 14 residues. The CDR3 here is CASSLKVDVARQFF. CDR3 bases: TGTGCTAGCAGCTTAAAGGTCGATGTCGCACGGCAGTTCTTC. Complete variable domain (other parts from reference TRBV7-7 and TRBJ2-1): GAGVSQSPRYKVTKRGQDVTLRCDPISSHATLYWYQQALGQGPEFLTYFNYEAQPDKSGLPSDRFSAERPEGSISTLTIQRTEQRDSAMYRCASSLKVDVARQFFGPGTRLTVL.

This clonotype showed up many times. The chain combines TRBV2 with TRBJ1-4; D is uncertain. This CDR3 has 15 residues. V was trimmed by 4 bases and J by 0 bases, leaving 9 bases between them. In germline, CDR1 is SNHLY, CDR2 FYNNEI. The CDR3 coding sequence is TGTGCCAGCAGTGTATCGGGATCAACTAATGAAAAACTGTTTTTT. Its translation is CASSVSGSTNEKLFF.

This clonotype occurred many times. This chain connects TRBV5-6 to TRBJ2-2; 7 positions agree with TRBD1. Trimming took 0 bases from V and 7 from J; bases not matched to a gene: 9. CDR1 is SGHDT and CDR2 is YYEEEE in the germline V gene. The CDR3 has 16 residues. CDR3 protein: CASSLGTGTVIGELFF. CDR3 DNA sequence: TGTGCCAGCAGCTTGGGGACGGGGACAGTCATCGGGGAGCTGTTTTTT.

The sample holds many counts of this clonotype. The chain employs TRBV5-1 and TRBJ2-7, with a weak D call TRBD1 (6 bases). Germline assignment: CDR1 SGHRS and CDR2 YFSETQ. This CDR3 spans 16 amino acids. With 4 bases removed from V and 4 bases from J, the gap between germline ends came to 21 bases. CDR3 in DNA: TGCGCCAGCAGCGTTGGGGGCAGCACACACCCATACGAGCAGTACTTC. Amino acid sequence: CASSVGGSTHPYEQYF.

This clonotype occurred many times. The chain carries TRBV20-1 and TRBJ1-5; tentative D call: TRBD1 (6 bases). V gave up 6 bases and J gave up 2 bases, with 11 bases separating them. Germline V lookup: CDR1 DFQATT, CDR2 SNEGSKA (reference sequence). CDR3 length equals 13 residues. CDR3 coding DNA: TGCAGTGCGTTGGCAGGGGGCAATCAGCCCCAGCATTTT. This sequence encodes CSALAGGNQPQHF.